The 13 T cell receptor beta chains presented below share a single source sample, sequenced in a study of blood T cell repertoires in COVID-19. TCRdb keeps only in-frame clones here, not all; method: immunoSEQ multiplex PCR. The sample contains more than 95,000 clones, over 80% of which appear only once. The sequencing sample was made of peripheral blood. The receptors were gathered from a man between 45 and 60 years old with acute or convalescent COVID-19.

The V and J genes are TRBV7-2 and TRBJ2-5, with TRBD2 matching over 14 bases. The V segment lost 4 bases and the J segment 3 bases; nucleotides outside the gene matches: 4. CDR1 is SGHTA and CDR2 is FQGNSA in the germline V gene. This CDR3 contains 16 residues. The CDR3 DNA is TGTGCCAGCAGCTCGGGACTAGCGGGGGAAAAAGAGACCCAGTACTTC. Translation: CASSSGLAGEKETQYF.

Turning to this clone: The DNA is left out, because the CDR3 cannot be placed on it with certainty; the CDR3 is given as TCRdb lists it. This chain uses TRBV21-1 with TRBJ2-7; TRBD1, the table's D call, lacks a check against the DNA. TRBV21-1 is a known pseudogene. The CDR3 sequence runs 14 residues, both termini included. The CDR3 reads CASSKVGTGAEQYF.

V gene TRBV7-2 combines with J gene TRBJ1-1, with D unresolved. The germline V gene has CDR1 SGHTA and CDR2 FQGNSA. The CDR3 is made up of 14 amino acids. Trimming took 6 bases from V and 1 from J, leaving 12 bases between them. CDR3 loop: CASRKPLRNTEAFF. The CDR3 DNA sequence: TGTGCCAGCAGGAAACCTCTTAGGAACACTGAAGCTTTCTTT.

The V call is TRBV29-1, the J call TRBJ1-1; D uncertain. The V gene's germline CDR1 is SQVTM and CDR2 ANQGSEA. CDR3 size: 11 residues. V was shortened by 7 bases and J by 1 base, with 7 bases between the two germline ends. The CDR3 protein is CSGRGNTEAFF. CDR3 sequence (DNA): TGCAGCGGTCGGGGGAACACTGAAGCTTTCTTT.

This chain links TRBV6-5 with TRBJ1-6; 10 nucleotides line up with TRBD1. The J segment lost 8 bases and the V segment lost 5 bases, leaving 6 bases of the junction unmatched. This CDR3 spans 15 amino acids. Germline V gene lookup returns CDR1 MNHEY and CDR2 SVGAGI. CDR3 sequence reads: CASSRQGAKDSPLHF. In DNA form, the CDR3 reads TGTGCCAGCAGTAGACAGGGGGCGAAGGATTCACCCCTCCACTTT.

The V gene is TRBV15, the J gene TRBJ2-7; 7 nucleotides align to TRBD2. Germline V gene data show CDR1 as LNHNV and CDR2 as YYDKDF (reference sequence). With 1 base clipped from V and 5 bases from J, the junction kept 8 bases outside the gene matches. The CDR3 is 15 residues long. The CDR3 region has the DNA TGTGCCACCAGCAGAGTCCGACCCGGGAGGAACGAGCAGTACTTC. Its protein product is CATSRVRPGRNEQYF.

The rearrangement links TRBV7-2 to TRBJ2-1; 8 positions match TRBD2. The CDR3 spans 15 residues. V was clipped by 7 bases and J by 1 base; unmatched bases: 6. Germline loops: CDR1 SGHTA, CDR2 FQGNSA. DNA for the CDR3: TGTGCCAGCATCGTTATAGCGGGATCCTACAATGAGCAGTTCTTC. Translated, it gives CASIVIAGSYNEQFF.

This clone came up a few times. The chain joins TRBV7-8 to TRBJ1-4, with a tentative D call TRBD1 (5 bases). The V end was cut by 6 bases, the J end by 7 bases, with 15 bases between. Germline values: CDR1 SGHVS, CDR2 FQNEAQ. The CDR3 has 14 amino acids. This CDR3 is CASRSRDLAEKLFF. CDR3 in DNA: TGTGCCAGCAGATCCCGGGACTTAGCTGAAAAACTGTTTTTT.

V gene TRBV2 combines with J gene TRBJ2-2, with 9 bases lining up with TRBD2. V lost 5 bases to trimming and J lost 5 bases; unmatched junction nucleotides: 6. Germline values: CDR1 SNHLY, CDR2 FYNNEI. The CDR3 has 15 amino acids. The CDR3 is CASSLRLAATGELFF. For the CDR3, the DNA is TGTGCCAGCAGTCTCCGACTAGCGGCTACCGGGGAGCTGTTTTTT. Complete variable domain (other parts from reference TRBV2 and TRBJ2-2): EPEVTQTPSHQVTQMGQEVILRCVPISNHLYFYWYRQILGQKVEFLVSFYNNEISEKSEIFDDQFSVERPDGSNFTLKIRSTKLEDSAMYFCASSLRLAATGELFFGEGSRLTVL.

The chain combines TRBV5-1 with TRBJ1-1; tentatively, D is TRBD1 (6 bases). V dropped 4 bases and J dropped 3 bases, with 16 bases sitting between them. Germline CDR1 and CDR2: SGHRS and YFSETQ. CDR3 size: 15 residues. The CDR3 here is CASSRDIGRDTEAFF. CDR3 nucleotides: TGCGCCAGCAGCCGGGACATCGGTCGTGACACTGAAGCTTTCTTT. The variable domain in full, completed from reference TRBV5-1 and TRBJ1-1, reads KAGVTQTPRYLIKTRGQQVTLSCSPISGHRSVSWYQQTPGQGLQFLFEYFSETQRNKGNFPGRFSGRQFSNSRSEMNVSTLELGDSALYLCASSRDIGRDTEAFFGQGTRLTVV.

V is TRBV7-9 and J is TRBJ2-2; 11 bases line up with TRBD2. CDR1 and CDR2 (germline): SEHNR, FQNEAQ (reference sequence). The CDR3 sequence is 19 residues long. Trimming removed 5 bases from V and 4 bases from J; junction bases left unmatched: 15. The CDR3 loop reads CASSQLRDTSGRVTGELFF. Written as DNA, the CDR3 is TGTGCCAGCAGCCAGCTTAGGGATACTAGCGGGAGAGTCACCGGGGAGCTGTTTTTT.

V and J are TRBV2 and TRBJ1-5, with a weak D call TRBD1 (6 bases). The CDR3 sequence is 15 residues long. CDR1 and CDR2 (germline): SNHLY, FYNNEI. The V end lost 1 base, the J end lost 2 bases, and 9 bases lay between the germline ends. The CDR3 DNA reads TGTGCCAGCAGTGAAGGGGACACTCGCAATCAGCCCCAGCATTTT. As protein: CASSEGDTRNQPQHF.

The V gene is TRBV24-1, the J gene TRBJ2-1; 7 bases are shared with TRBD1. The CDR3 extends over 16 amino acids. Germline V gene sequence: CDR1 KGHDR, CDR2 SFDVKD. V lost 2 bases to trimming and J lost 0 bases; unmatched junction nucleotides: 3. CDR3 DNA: TGTGCCACCAGTGATTACAGGGGCCGCTCCTACAATGAGCAGTTCTTC. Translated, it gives CATSDYRGRSYNEQFF.